The 26 T cell receptor beta chains below all came from one sample that was sequenced in a study of blood T cell repertoires in COVID-19. Here immunoSEQ multiplex PCR was the method, and the copy in TCRdb shows in-frame clones only, minus some. The table lists approximately 350,000 clones, around four fifths of them singletons, with around 3% in the top ten. The sample comprised peripheral blood. Receptor source: a man younger than 40 with active or convalescent COVID-19.

This chain joins TRBV7-6 and TRBJ1-5; 10 bases line up with TRBD1. The length of the CDR3 is 15 residues. Germline CDR1 and CDR2: SGHVS and FNYEAQ. V shed 5 bases, J shed 1 base, and the junction held 2 bases outside the gene matches. The CDR3 region has the DNA TGTGCCAGCAGCCCGGGACAGGGGAGCAATCAGCCCCAGCATTTT. It translates to CASSPGQGSNQPQHF.

The chain couples TRBV28 to TRBJ1-5; D remains unclear. The V end lost 3 bases, the J end lost 4 bases, and 10 bases lay between the germline ends. The CDR3 is 14 amino acids. Germline values: CDR1 MDHEN, CDR2 SYDVKM. CDR3 sequence reads: CASSFAGENQPQHF. The CDR3 nucleotides are TGTGCCAGCAGTTTCGCCGGGGAGAATCAGCCCCAGCATTTT.

The chain joins TRBV19 to TRBJ1-5, with 7 positions matching TRBD1. Losses at the gene ends were 7 bases for V and 4 bases for J; bases not matched to a gene: 7. Germline CDR1 and CDR2: LNHDA and SQIVND (reference sequence). This CDR3 is built from 14 residues. In DNA, the CDR3 is TGTGCCAGTAAGCAACAGGGGCCGAATCAGCCCCAGCATTTT. This sequence encodes CASKQQGPNQPQHF. Combining the CDR3 with reference TRBV19 and TRBJ1-5 gives the whole variable domain DGGITQSPKYLFRKEGQNVTLSCEQNLNHDAMYWYRQDPGQGLRLIYYSQIVNDFQKGDIAEGYSVSREKKESFPLTVTSAQKNPTAFYLCASKQQGPNQPQHFGDGTRLSIL.

The gene calls are TRBV2 and TRBJ1-1; 8 bases are a match to TRBD1. The CDR3 has 15 residues. Per germline, CDR1 SNHLY and CDR2 FYNNEI. With 3 bases clipped from V and 1 base from J, the junction kept 4 bases outside the gene matches. CDR3 DNA sequence: TGTGCCAGCAGTGATACAGGGGGGGCGAACACTGAAGCTTTCTTT. It encodes CASSDTGGANTEAFF.

The chain joins TRBV11-3 to TRBJ2-2; D remains ambiguous. CDR1 SGHNT and CDR2 YENEEA come from the germline V gene. The CDR3 is 12 amino acids. Trimming stripped 4 bases from V and 4 bases from J, with 4 bases between. The CDR3 bases are TGTGCCAGCAGCTCGAGCACCGGGGAGCTGTTTTTT. As protein: CASSSSTGELFF.

The chain combines TRBV18 with TRBJ2-7; TRBD1 agrees at 12 bases. The V gene's germline CDR1 is KGHSH and CDR2 LQKENI. Unmatched junction bases numbered 4, after V lost 5 bases and J lost 2 bases. This CDR3 is 15 amino acids long. CDR3 sequence (DNA): TGTGCCAGCTCAATGGGACAGGGGGCGGCCTACGAGCAGTACTTC. Its translation: CASSMGQGAAYEQYF.

The chain is built from TRBV10-3 and TRBJ2-4; 11 bases map to TRBD2. V was clipped by 11 bases and J by 0 bases; unmatched bases: 18. The germline gives CDR1 ENHRY, CDR2 SYGVKD. CDR3 size: 19 residues. In DNA form, the CDR3 reads TGTGCCCCCCCGGTTTCTAGCGGGGGGCACATACTAGCCAAAAACATTCAGTACTTC. As protein: CAPPVSSGGHILAKNIQYF.

The V call is TRBV19, the J call TRBJ2-3; D not resolved. Trimming removed 5 bases at V and 5 bases at J, with 8 bases between. This CDR3 is built from 12 residues. The germline gives CDR1 LNHDA, CDR2 SQIVND (reference sequence). Written as DNA, the CDR3 is TGTGCCAGTAGTCATGGCGGAGATACGCAGTATTTT. Translation: CASSHGGDTQYF. The variable domain in full, with the rest retrieved from reference TRBV19 and TRBJ2-3, is DGGITQSPKYLFRKEGQNVTLSCEQNLNHDAMYWYRQDPGQGLRLIYYSQIVNDFQKGDIAEGYSVSREKKESFPLTVTSAQKNPTAFYLCASSHGGDTQYFGPGTRLTVL.

The chain joins TRBV27 to TRBJ2-7, with 8 bases aligning to TRBD2. CDR1 is MNHEY and CDR2 is SMNVEV in the germline V gene (reference sequence). The CDR3 sequence is 13 residues long. Germline trimming cut 6 bases from V and 2 bases from J; bases unmatched to any gene: 3. In DNA form, the CDR3 reads TGTGCCAGCAGCAGCGGGAGCACCTACGAGCAGTACTTC. Translation: CASSSGSTYEQYF.

This rearrangement joins TRBV24-1 to TRBJ2-7; the match to TRBD1 covers 11 bases. This CDR3 spans 16 amino acids. Germline trimming cut 4 bases from V and 4 bases from J; bases unmatched to any gene: 8. Germline lookup yields CDR1 KGHDR and CDR2 SFDVKD. The CDR3: CATSDSTGTGGYEQYF. In nucleotides, the CDR3 is TGTGCCACCAGTGACTCTACCGGGACAGGGGGATACGAGCAGTACTTC.

The count of this clone is one. The genes are TRBV7-3 and TRBJ1-1, with D possibly TRBD1 on 5 matching bases. Trimming shortened V by 1 base and J by 0 bases, and 9 bases separated the two germline ends. Germline CDR1 and CDR2: SGHTA and FQGTGA. The CDR3 runs 15 residues. The CDR3 DNA sequence: TGTGCCAGCAGCTTAAGCCCAGGGATGAACACTGAAGCTTTCTTT. It encodes CASSLSPGMNTEAFF.

This clone showed up just a few times. The DNA for the CDR3 is TGTGCCAGCAGGGACAGGGAAGGGCAGCCCCAGCATTTT. Translating gives CASRDREGQPQHF. The chain employs TRBV2 and TRBJ1-5, with TRBD1 identical over 8 bases. The ends lost 6 bases at V and 7 bases at J; junction bases unmatched: 5. The CDR3 has 13 amino acids. In germline, CDR1 is SNHLY, CDR2 FYNNEI.

As concerns this clone: One end of the junction does not line up with germline, which may come from a read error. The chain is built from TRBV7-6 and TRBJ2-6; D is unclear. The CDR3 covers 15 residues. Germline V CDR1 and CDR2: SGHVS, FNYEAQ. CDR3 nucleotides: TGTGCCAGCGGCTTAAATCTGGCAGGGGCCAACGTCCTGACTTTC. Translated, it gives CASGLNLAGANVLTF.

The J gene is TRBJ2-2, the V gene TRBV18; 7 bases are a match to TRBD2. The germline gives CDR1 KGHSH, CDR2 LQKENI. With V trimmed by 3 bases and J by 1 base, 2 bases remained unmatched. CDR3 length: 15 amino acids. This CDR3 reads CASSPSSGNTGELFF. CDR3 nucleotide sequence: TGTGCCAGCTCACCTTCTAGCGGGAACACCGGGGAGCTGTTTTTT.

CDR3 nucleotide sequence: TGCAGCCACAGGGAGGGGGAGAACACTGAAGCTTTCTTT. This translates into CSHREGENTEAFF. The chain has TRBV29-1 and TRBJ1-1; D possibly corresponds to TRBD1 (6 bases). In germline, CDR1 is SQVTM, CDR2 ANQGSEA. The CDR3 extends over 13 amino acids. V was trimmed by 8 bases and J by 1 base, leaving 14 bases between them.

This chain connects TRBV3-1 (or the pseudogene TRBV3-2) to TRBJ2-5; 7 bases align to TRBD1. CDR1 LGHDT and CDR2 YNNKEL come from the germline V gene (reference sequence). The CDR3 consists of 15 residues. The trim removed 3 bases at V and 5 bases at J, leaving 9 bases unmatched. CDR3 loop: CASSQGDSSYETQYF. The CDR3, as DNA: TGTGCCAGCAGCCAGGGGGACAGTTCCTATGAGACCCAGTACTTC.

This clone has just a few counts. V is TRBV5-4 and J is TRBJ1-1; the D gene is possibly TRBD1 (6 bases). The CDR3 is 13 amino acids. V lost 6 bases, J lost 5 bases, and 14 bases lay in between. The germline CDR1 and CDR2 sequences are SGHNT and YYREEE (reference sequence). This CDR3 is CASTLQGGTEAFF. In DNA form, the CDR3 reads TGTGCCAGCACCCTACAGGGAGGGACTGAAGCTTTCTTT.

This clone was seen just once. The chain has TRBV7-6 and TRBJ2-3; 12 nucleotides match TRBD2. After removal of 5 bases from V and 2 bases from J, the junction contained 14 bases not matched to a gene. The CDR3 consists of 19 residues. The V gene's germline CDR1 is SGHVS and CDR2 FNYEAQ. The CDR3 reads CASSRRLAGAGGATDTQYF. Here the CDR3 DNA reads TGTGCCAGCAGCAGGAGACTAGCGGGAGCGGGGGGGGCCACAGATACGCAGTATTTT.

This clone was seen once. This rearrangement joins TRBV12-3 or TRBV12-4 to TRBJ2-3; 9 nucleotides match TRBD1. The trim removed 6 bases at V and 14 bases at J, leaving 6 bases unmatched. The length of the CDR3 is 11 residues. DNA for the CDR3: TGTGCCAGCAGATCCGGGACAGGGTGGTATTTT. It encodes CASRSGTGWYF.

The genes are TRBV7-2 and TRBJ1-6, with 7 bases lining up with TRBD1. Germline CDR1 and CDR2: SGHTA and FQGNSA. The CDR3 totals 14 residues. The DNA for the CDR3 is TGTGCTCCAGGGGGAGAGGGCGTTAGGTCACCCCTCCACTTT. Translating gives CAPGGEGVRSPLHF.

The chain couples TRBV30 to TRBJ2-7, with D perhaps TRBD2 (6 bases). Trimming removed 4 bases from V and 1 base from J, with 11 bases in between. Germline V CDR1 and CDR2: GTSNPN, SVGIG (reference sequence). The CDR3 has 13 amino acids. In nucleotides, the CDR3 is TGTGCCTGGACCCTCGGGAGATCCTACGAGCAGTACTTC. Translating it yields CAWTLGRSYEQYF. The entire variable domain, with the rest obtained from reference TRBV30 and TRBJ2-7, is as follows: SQTIHQWPATLVQPVGSPLSLECTVEGTSNPNLYWYRQAAGRGLQLLFYSVGIGQISSEVPQNLSASRPQDRQFILSSKKLLLSDSGFYLCAWTLGRSYEQYFGPGTRLTVT.

V usage is TRBV12-3 or TRBV12-4 and J usage is TRBJ1-1; D not certain. This CDR3 has 13 residues. Trimming cost V 1 base and J 5 bases, with 8 bases left between them. The CDR3 loop reads CASSLEGGTEAFF. In DNA, the CDR3 is TGTGCCAGCAGTTTAGAGGGAGGGACTGAAGCTTTCTTT.

This clone was observed once. The chain is built from TRBV3-1 (or the pseudogene TRBV3-2) and TRBJ1-2; TRBD1 might be the D (6 bases). The V gene's germline CDR1 is LGHDT and CDR2 YNNKEL (reference sequence). The CDR3 runs to 16 residues. Deletions cut 0 bases from V and 6 bases from J, with 17 bases between. In DNA form, the CDR3 reads TGTGCCAGCAGCCAAGAGAGTCCCAGGGGACGGGATGGCTACACCTTC. Its translation: CASSQESPRGRDGYTF.

This chain links TRBV4-1 with TRBJ1-2; perhaps TRBD1 as D (6 bases). This CDR3 has 13 amino acids. Trimming took 2 bases from V and 6 from J, leaving 10 bases between them. Germline CDR1 reads MGHRA; CDR2 reads YSYEKL. CDR3 in DNA: TGCGCCAGCAGCCAAATCGCAGGGGATGGCTACACCTTC. It is translated as CASSQIAGDGYTF.

This chain's CDR3 is CASSFSGGNGNEQFF. The DNA for the CDR3 is TGTGCCAGCAGCTTTAGCGGGGGGAACGGGAATGAGCAGTTCTTC. The rearrangement joins TRBV3-1 (or the pseudogene TRBV3-2) to TRBJ2-1, with TRBD2 matching 10 bases. The CDR3 is made up of 15 amino acids. V gave up 5 bases and J gave up 7 bases; unmatched junction bases: 8. CDR1 is LGHDT and CDR2 is YNNKEL in the germline V gene (reference sequence).

For the CDR3, the DNA is TGCGCCAGCAGCTCTGACAGGCTTAATTCACCCCTCCACTTT. Its protein is CASSSDRLNSPLHF. V usage is TRBV5-1 and J usage is TRBJ1-6, with D perhaps TRBD1 (6 bases). This CDR3 contains 14 residues. The V gene lost 3 bases and the J gene lost 6 bases, with 10 bases spanning the gap. Germline V gives CDR1 SGHRS, CDR2 YFSETQ.